The source of this TCR beta chain is a study of blood T cell repertoires in COVID-19. In this sample, this clone turned up many times. Clones were sequenced by immunoSEQ multiplex PCR, and TCRdb holds only the in-frame ones, with some missing. Of around 100,000 clones listed, 82% were seen once; the top ten hold under 5.5%. The CDR3 totals 14 residues. With 2 bases clipped from V and 3 bases from J, the junction kept 3 bases outside the gene matches. Germline V gene data show CDR1 as LGHDT and CDR2 as YNNKEL (reference sequence). The chain has TRBV3-1 (or the pseudogene TRBV3-2) and TRBJ2-7, with TRBD1 identical over 8 bases. What was sequenced was peripheral blood. The sequence came from a man in his sixties with acute or convalescent COVID-19. The CDR3 DNA sequence: TGTGCCAGCAGCCAAAACAGGGGGGTCTACGAGCAGTACTTC. Its protein is CASSQNRGVYEQYF.